This passage covers 7 T cell receptor beta chains from one sample sequenced in a study of T cell responses to AZD1222 COVID-19 vaccine (dated by TCRdb to the early 2020s). What the time point label conveys for this sample: baseline before first vaccination. The receptor library was made with the immunoSEQ multiplex PCR assay. In its TCRdb copy, this immuneACCESS table keeps in-frame sequences only and misses some clones. Where compared with another copy, unresolved V genes explain less than half of these, and the others have no known cause. The sample table records more than 95,000 clones; approximately 89% of these occur just once. The ten largest clones capture about 19% of the sample. The source was peripheral blood, collected on day 0 of AZD1222 vaccination. The receptors here all came from an adult in good health.

This chain connects TRBV5-6 to TRBJ2-3; D possibly corresponds to TRBD2 (5 bases). CDR1 and CDR2 from the germline V gene are SGHDT and YYEEEE. This CDR3 is built from 15 residues. V was cut by 0 bases and J by 0 bases, with 8 bases left in between. For the CDR3, the DNA is TGTGCCAGCAGCTTGGCGGGGATTAGCACAGATACGCAGTATTTT. Its protein product is CASSLAGISTDTQYF.

The chain is built from TRBV6-5 and TRBJ2-7; 9 bases are shared with TRBD1. Germline V gene sequence: CDR1 MNHEY, CDR2 SVGAGI. The CDR3 is made up of 15 amino acids. V lost 6 bases and J lost 1; bases outside the gene matches: 7. CDR3 bases: TGTGCCAGCAGCCCCCGCGGACAGGGGTCCTACGAGCAGTACTTC. Translating it yields CASSPRGQGSYEQYF.

Here the CDR3 DNA reads TGTGCCAGCAGCCAAGAAACTTGGACAGGTCTCTTGAACACTGAAGCTTTCTTT. Encoded protein: CASSQETWTGLLNTEAFF. V and J are TRBV3-1 (or the pseudogene TRBV3-2) and TRBJ1-1; TRBD1 agrees at 7 bases. Losses at the gene ends were 0 bases for V and 0 bases for J; bases not matched to a gene: 10. The CDR3 loop spans 18 amino acids. Germline V gene data show CDR1 as LGHDT and CDR2 as YNNKEL (reference sequence).

The chain employs TRBV5-1 and TRBJ2-7; 9 bases are a match to TRBD1. Germline-derived CDR1 and CDR2 are SGHRS and YFSETQ. The CDR3 runs 18 residues. Unmatched junction bases numbered 10, after V lost 0 bases and J lost 0 bases. The CDR3 is CASSLAYWTGVHSYEQYF. The CDR3 DNA sequence: TGCGCCAGCAGCTTGGCCTACTGGACAGGGGTACACTCCTACGAGCAGTACTTC.

This clone was seen once. The conserved closing phenylalanine or tryptophan is absent in this CDR3, likely reflecting a read error. The V gene is TRBV4-1, the J gene TRBJ1-6; no clear D. CDR3 length: 13 amino acids. CDR1 MGHRA and CDR2 YSYEKL come from the germline V gene. The V gene lost 3 bases and the J gene lost 8 bases, with 8 bases spanning the gap. CDR3 sequence reads: CASSQPGYSPLHL. Here the CDR3 DNA reads TGCGCCAGCAGCCAGCCGGGTTATTCACCCCTCCACCTT.

This chain joins TRBV6-4 and TRBJ2-1; perhaps TRBD2 as D (7 bases). Deletions cut 8 bases from V and 5 bases from J, with 28 bases between. Germline V gene sequence: CDR1 MRHNA, CDR2 SNTAGT. This CDR3 region has 18 residues. The CDR3 region has the DNA TGTGCCAGCTCTCATCTAGTGGGGGGGCACAAAACGAACAATGAGCAGTTCTTC. It yields the protein CASSHLVGGHKTNNEQFF.

J is TRBJ2-3 and V is TRBV10-3; possibly TRBD1 or TRBD2 for D (5 bases each). V gave up 8 bases and J gave up 1 base, with 16 bases separating them. Per germline, CDR1 ENHRY and CDR2 SYGVKD. The CDR3 runs 15 residues. CDR3: CAIQQAQGRTDTQYF. The DNA for the CDR3 is TGTGCCATCCAACAGGCCCAGGGACGCACAGATACGCAGTATTTT.